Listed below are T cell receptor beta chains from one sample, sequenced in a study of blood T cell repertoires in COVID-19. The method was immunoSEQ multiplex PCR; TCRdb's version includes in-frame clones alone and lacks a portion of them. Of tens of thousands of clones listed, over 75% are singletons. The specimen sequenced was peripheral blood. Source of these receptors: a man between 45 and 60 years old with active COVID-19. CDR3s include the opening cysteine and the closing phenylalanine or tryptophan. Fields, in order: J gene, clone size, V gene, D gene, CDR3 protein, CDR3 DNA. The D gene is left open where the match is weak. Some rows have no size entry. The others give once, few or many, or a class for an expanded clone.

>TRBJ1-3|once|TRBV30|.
CAHTRTGLSGNTIYF
TGTGCCCACACCCGGACGGGACTCTCTGGAAACACCATATATTTT
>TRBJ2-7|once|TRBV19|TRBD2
CASSTAGGPYEQYF
TGTGCCAGTAGTACAGCGGGGGGACCCTACGAGCAGTACTTC
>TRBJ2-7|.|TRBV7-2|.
CASSLGQGKSYEQYF
TGTGCCAGCAGCTTAGGGCAGGGCAAGTCCTACGAGCAGTACTTC
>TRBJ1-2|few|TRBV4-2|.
CASSQEGSPNYGYTF
TGTGCCAGCAGCCAAGAGGGCAGTCCTAACTATGGCTACACCTTC
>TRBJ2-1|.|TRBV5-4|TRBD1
CASSSGQGQAYNEQFF
TGTGCCAGCAGCTCGGGACAGGGCCAAGCATACAATGAGCAGTTCTTC
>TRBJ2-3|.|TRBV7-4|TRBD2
CASSLALGASGSTDTQYF
TGTGCCAGCAGCTTAGCCCTGGGAGCTAGCGGGAGCACAGATACGCAGTATTTT
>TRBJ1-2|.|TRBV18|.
CASSQPSNYGYTF
TGTGCCAGCTCACAGCCGTCTAACTATGGCTACACCTTC
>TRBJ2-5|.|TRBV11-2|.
CASSLGGLGETQYF
TGTGCCAGCAGCTTAGGCGGGCTCGGGGAGACCCAGTACTTC
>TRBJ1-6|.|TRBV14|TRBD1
CASSRMTGVRAPLHF
TGTGCCAGCAGCCGGATGACAGGGGTTCGGGCACCCCTCCACTTT
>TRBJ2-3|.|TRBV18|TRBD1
CASSPPRDRVTDTQYF
TGTGCCAGCTCACCACCCCGGGACAGGGTGACAGATACGCAGTATTTT
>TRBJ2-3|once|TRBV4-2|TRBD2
CASSQDWGTSGGTDTQYF
TGTGCCAGCAGCCAAGATTGGGGCACTAGCGGAGGCACAGATACGCAGTATTTT
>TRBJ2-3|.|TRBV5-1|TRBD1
CASSPDRGGTDTQYF
TGCGCCAGCAGCCCGGACAGGGGAGGCACAGATACGCAGTATTTT
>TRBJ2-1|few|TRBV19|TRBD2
CASSPLAAFSYNEQFF
TGTGCCAGTAGTCCACTAGCGGCTTTCTCCTACAATGAGCAGTTCTTC
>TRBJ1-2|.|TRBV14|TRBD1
CASTRDRNYGYTF
TGTGCCAGCACCAGGGACAGGAACTATGGCTACACCTTC
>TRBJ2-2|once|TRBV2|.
CASRYGRGWSGELFF
TGTGCCAGCAGATACGGACGAGGGTGGTCCGGGGAGCTGTTTTTT
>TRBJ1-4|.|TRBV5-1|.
CASSWDTATNEKLFF
TGCGCCAGCAGCTGGGACACCGCAACTAATGAAAAACTGTTTTTT
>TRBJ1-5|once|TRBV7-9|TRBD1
CASSLGQGVGSNQPQHF
TGTGCCAGCAGCTTAGGACAGGGGGTGGGGAGCAATCAGCCCCAGCATTTT
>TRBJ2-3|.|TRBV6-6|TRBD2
CASLTGRGGAEDTQYF
TGTGCCAGTCTCACGGGTCGCGGGGGGGCCGAAGATACGCAGTATTTT
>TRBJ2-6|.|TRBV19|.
CASRSSALEAGANVLTF
TGTGCCAGTAGGTCGTCGGCACTAGAAGCTGGGGCCAACGTCCTGACTTTC
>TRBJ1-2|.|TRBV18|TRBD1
CASSPGQFYYGYTF
TGTGCCAGCTCACCGGGACAGTTCTATTATGGCTACACCTTC
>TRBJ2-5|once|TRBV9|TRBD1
CASSPGQVYQETQYF
TGTGCCAGCAGCCCCGGACAGGTGTACCAAGAGACCCAGTACTTC
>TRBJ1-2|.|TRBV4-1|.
CASSQEATGRSIGYTF
TGCGCCAGCAGCCAAGAGGCCACCGGGAGATCCATCGGCTACACCTTC
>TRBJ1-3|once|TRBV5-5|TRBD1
CASRGTEDGNTIYF
TGTGCCAGCAGGGGGACAGAGGACGGAAACACCATATATTTT
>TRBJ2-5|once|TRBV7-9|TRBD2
CASSFAGGGETQYF
TGTGCCAGCAGCTTCGCGGGAGGCGGAGAGACCCAGTACTTC
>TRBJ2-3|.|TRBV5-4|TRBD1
CASSQQGSTDTQYF
TGTGCCAGCAGCCAACAGGGGAGTACGGATACGCAGTATTTT
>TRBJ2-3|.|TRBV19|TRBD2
CASSAPLAGAPDTQYF
TGTGCCAGTAGTGCCCCACTAGCGGGAGCCCCAGATACGCAGTATTTT
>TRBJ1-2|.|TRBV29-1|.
CSVRAGPRSGYTF
TGCAGCGTTCGGGCGGGACCAAGGTCGGGCTACACCTTC
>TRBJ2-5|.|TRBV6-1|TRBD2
CASSEEEGAGGLKTQYF
TGTGCCAGCAGTGAAGAGGAGGGAGCGGGGGGCTTGAAGACCCAGTACTTC
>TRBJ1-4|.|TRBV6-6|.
CASSYLGVTTNEKLFF
TGTGCCAGCAGTTACTTAGGGGTTACGACTAATGAAAAACTGTTTTTT
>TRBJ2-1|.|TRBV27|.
CATRRGLNEQFF
TGTGCCACCAGGCGGGGTTTGAATGAGCAGTTCTTC
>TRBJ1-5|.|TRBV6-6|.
CASSYSSLNQPQHF
TGTGCCAGCAGTTACTCGAGCCTTAATCAGCCCCAGCATTTT
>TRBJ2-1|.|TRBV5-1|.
CASSLNGNGQGIRNEQFF
TGCGCCAGCAGCTTGAATGGGAATGGCCAGGGTATACGCAATGAGCAGTTCTTC
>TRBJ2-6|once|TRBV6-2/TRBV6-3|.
CASSLSPSGANVLTF
TGTGCCAGCAGTCTTAGTCCCTCTGGGGCCAACGTCCTGACTTTC
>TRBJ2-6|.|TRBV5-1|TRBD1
CASSLVGQGVLQANVLTF
TGCGCCAGCAGCTTGGTGGGACAGGGTGTCCTGCAGGCCAACGTCCTGACTTTC
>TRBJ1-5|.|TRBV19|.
CASTQDSYSNQPQHF
TGTGCCAGTACCCAGGACAGTTATAGCAATCAGCCCCAGCATTTT